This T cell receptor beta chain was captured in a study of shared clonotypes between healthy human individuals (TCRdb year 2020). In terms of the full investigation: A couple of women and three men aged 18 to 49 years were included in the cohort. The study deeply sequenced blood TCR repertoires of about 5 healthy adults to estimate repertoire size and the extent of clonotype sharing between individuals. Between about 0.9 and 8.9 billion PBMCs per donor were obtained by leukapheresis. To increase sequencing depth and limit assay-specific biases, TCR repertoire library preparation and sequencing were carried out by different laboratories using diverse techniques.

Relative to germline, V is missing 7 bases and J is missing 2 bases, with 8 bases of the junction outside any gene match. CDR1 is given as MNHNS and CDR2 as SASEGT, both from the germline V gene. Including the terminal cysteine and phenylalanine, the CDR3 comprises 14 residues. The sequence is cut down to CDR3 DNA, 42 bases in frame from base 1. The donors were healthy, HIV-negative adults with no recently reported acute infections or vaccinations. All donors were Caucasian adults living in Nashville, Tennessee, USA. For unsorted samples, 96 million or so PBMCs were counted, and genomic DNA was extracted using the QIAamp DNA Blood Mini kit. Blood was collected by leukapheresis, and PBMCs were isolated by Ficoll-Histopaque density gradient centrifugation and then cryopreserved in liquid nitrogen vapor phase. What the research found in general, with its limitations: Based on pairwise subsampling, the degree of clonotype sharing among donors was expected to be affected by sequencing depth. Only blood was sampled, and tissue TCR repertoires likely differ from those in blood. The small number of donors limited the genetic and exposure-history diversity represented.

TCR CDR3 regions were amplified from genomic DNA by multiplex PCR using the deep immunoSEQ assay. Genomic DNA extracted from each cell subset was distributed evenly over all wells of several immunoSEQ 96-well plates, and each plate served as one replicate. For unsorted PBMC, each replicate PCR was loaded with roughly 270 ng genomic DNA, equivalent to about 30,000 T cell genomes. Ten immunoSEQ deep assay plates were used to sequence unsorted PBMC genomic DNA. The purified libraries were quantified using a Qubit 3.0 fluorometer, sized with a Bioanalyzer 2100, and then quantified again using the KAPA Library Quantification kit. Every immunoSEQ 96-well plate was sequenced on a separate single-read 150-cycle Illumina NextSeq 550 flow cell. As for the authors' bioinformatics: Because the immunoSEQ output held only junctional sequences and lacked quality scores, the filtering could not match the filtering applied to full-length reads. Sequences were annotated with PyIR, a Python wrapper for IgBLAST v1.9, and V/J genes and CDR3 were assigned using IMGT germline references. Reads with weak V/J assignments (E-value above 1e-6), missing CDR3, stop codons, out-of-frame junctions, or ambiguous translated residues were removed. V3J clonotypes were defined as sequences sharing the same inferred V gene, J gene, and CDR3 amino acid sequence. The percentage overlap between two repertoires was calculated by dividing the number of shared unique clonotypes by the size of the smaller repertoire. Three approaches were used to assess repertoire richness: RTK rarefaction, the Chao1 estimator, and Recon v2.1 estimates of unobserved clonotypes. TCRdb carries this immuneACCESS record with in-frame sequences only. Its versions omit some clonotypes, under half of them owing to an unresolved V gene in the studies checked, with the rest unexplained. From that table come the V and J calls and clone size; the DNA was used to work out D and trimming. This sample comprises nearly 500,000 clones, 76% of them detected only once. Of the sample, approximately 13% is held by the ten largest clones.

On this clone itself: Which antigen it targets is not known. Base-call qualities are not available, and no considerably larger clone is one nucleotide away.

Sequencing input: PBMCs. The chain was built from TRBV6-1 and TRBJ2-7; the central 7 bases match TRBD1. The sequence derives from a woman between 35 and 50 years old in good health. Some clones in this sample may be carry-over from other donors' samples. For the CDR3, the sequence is CASMPGTVTYEQYF. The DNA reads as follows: TGTGCCAGCATGCCCGGGACAGTCACCTACGAGCAGTACTTC.